Listed below are T cell receptor beta chains from one sample, sequenced in a study of T-cell memory formation after mild COVID-19. One entry per CDR3 protein, called by TCRdb with MiXCR from the 5' RACE reads. Of roughly 450,000 distinct CDR3 sequences listed, about a sixth are singletons. The specimen sequenced was PBMCs or a T cell subset sorted from them (not recorded which). The receptors come from a man younger than 30 who had mild COVID-19 (a few samples of this study predate the infection). Cell type and time point are not known. The CDR3 runs from the conserved cysteine through the conserved F or W. D genes are given only for firm matches. Rows give clone size only sometimes, using once, few, many, or a class for an expanded clone.

v_gene: TRBV20-1
d_gene: -
j_gene: TRBJ2-1
abundance: -
CDR3nt: TGCAGTGCTGTCCTGGACAGCTACTACAATGAGCAGTTCTTC
CDR3aa: CSAVLDSYYNEQFF

v_gene: TRBV7-2
d_gene: -
j_gene: TRBJ1-1
abundance: -
CDR3nt: TGTGCCAGCAGCCGGGGTCAGGGGAGCGCTGTGGCTTTCTTT
CDR3aa: CASSRGQGSAVAFF

v_gene: TRBV2
d_gene: -
j_gene: TRBJ1-2
abundance: few
CDR3nt: TGTGCCAGCAGTGAAGAAATCGGGGCCTATGGCTACACCTTC
CDR3aa: CASSEEIGAYGYTF

v_gene: TRBV19
d_gene: TRBD1
j_gene: TRBJ1-1
abundance: -
CDR3nt: TGTGCCAGTAGTACGCCGGGACAGTACACTGAAGCTTTCTTT
CDR3aa: CASSTPGQYTEAFF

v_gene: TRBV28
d_gene: TRBD1
j_gene: TRBJ2-5
abundance: -
CDR3nt: TGTGCCAGCAGTTTACCCCCGACAGGGCAGACCCAGTACTTC
CDR3aa: CASSLPPTGQTQYF

v_gene: TRBV6-6
d_gene: -
j_gene: TRBJ1-5
abundance: -
CDR3nt: TGTGCCAGCAGCCCACCGGACAGTGATTATAGCAATCAGCCCCAGCATTTT
CDR3aa: CASSPPDSDYSNQPQHF

v_gene: TRBV7-3
d_gene: TRBD2
j_gene: TRBJ2-1
abundance: few
CDR3nt: TGTGCCAGCAGCTCACTAGCGGGGGGGTTAAATGAGCAGTTCTTC
CDR3aa: CASSSLAGGLNEQFF

v_gene: TRBV2
d_gene: -
j_gene: TRBJ1-5
abundance: -
CDR3nt: TGTGCCAGCCGACAGAGCAATCAGCCCCAGCATTTT
CDR3aa: CASRQSNQPQHF

v_gene: TRBV29-1
d_gene: -
j_gene: TRBJ2-1
abundance: -
CDR3nt: TGCAGCGTTGAAACCGACCCCAATGAGCAGTTCTTC
CDR3aa: CSVETDPNEQFF

v_gene: TRBV7-3
d_gene: -
j_gene: TRBJ1-2
abundance: few
CDR3nt: TGTGCCAGCAGCACCGGTGGAGGCTATGGCTACACCTTC
CDR3aa: CASSTGGGYGYTF

v_gene: TRBV12-3/TRBV12-4
d_gene: -
j_gene: TRBJ2-3
abundance: few
CDR3nt: TGTGCCAGCAGTTGGGACCTAGGGGGGGCTTTCAGCACAGATACGCAGTATTTT
CDR3aa: CASSWDLGGAFSTDTQYF

v_gene: TRBV6-2/TRBV6-3
d_gene: -
j_gene: TRBJ2-1
abundance: few
CDR3nt: TGTGCCAGCGGGCTTTTATACAATGAGCAGTTCTTC
CDR3aa: CASGLLYNEQFF

v_gene: TRBV4-1
d_gene: TRBD2
j_gene: TRBJ2-1
abundance: -
CDR3nt: TGCGCCAGCAGCCCGCGGACTAGCAAAAATGAGCAGTTCTTC
CDR3aa: CASSPRTSKNEQFF

v_gene: TRBV9
d_gene: -
j_gene: TRBJ2-1
abundance: few
CDR3nt: TGTGCCAGCAGCGCTTCCCCCAATGAGCAGTTCTTC
CDR3aa: CASSASPNEQFF

v_gene: TRBV12-3/TRBV12-4
d_gene: -
j_gene: TRBJ2-6
abundance: -
CDR3nt: TGTGCCAGCAGTTCGACTGCTTCTGGGGCCAACGTCCTGACTTTC
CDR3aa: CASSSTASGANVLTF

v_gene: TRBV5-1
d_gene: -
j_gene: TRBJ1-2
abundance: many
CDR3nt: TGCGCCAGCAGCTTGGAGCCGACAGCTAACTATGGCTACACCTTC
CDR3aa: CASSLEPTANYGYTF

v_gene: TRBV29-1
d_gene: -
j_gene: TRBJ1-5
abundance: -
CDR3nt: TGCAGCGTTGAAGATTATGAGGGGAGGCCCCAGCATTTT
CDR3aa: CSVEDYEGRPQHF

v_gene: TRBV24-1
d_gene: -
j_gene: TRBJ2-1
abundance: -
CDR3nt: TGTGCCACCAGTGATTTCCGGGGCAATGAGCAGTTCTTC
CDR3aa: CATSDFRGNEQFF

v_gene: TRBV4-1
d_gene: TRBD1
j_gene: TRBJ1-1
abundance: many
CDR3nt: TGCGCCAGCAGAGCGACAGGGACGGGCACTGAAGCTTTCTTT
CDR3aa: CASRATGTGTEAFF

v_gene: TRBV6-5
d_gene: -
j_gene: TRBJ2-3
abundance: -
CDR3nt: TGTGCCAGCAGCCAGTGGGGAGAGGGACTGTCTCGCACAGATACGCAGTATTTT
CDR3aa: CASSQWGEGLSRTDTQYF

v_gene: TRBV6-1
d_gene: -
j_gene: TRBJ1-3
abundance: many
CDR3nt: TGTGCCAGCAGTGAAGAGGAGGGGGTAAACACCATATATTTT
CDR3aa: CASSEEEGVNTIYF

v_gene: TRBV4-1
d_gene: -
j_gene: TRBJ2-5
abundance: -
CDR3nt: TGCGCCAGCAGGCATACCGGGACCCCAAGAGAGACCCAGTACTTC
CDR3aa: CASRHTGTPRETQYF

v_gene: TRBV4-1
d_gene: TRBD1
j_gene: TRBJ2-3
abundance: few
CDR3nt: TGCGCCAGCAGCCAAAGGTGGATGTTCGGGACAGGAGGTAGCACAGATACGCAGTATTTT
CDR3aa: CASSQRWMFGTGGSTDTQYF

v_gene: TRBV6-5
d_gene: -
j_gene: TRBJ1-2
abundance: -
CDR3nt: TGTGCCAGCAGTCCCATAGCCGGACGGCAGAACTATGGCTACACCTTC
CDR3aa: CASSPIAGRQNYGYTF

v_gene: TRBV7-9
d_gene: TRBD1
j_gene: TRBJ1-1
abundance: few
CDR3nt: TGTGCCAGCAGTCGCGGGACAGGTGAAGCTTTCTTT
CDR3aa: CASSRGTGEAFF

v_gene: TRBV10-2
d_gene: -
j_gene: TRBJ1-1
abundance: -
CDR3nt: TGCGCCAGCAGTGTAGTGGGGACACCGAACACTGAAGCTTTCTTT
CDR3aa: CASSVVGTPNTEAFF

v_gene: TRBV4-3
d_gene: -
j_gene: TRBJ2-5
abundance: -
CDR3nt: TGCGCCAGCAGCTACGAAGCTGGTGAGACCCAGTACTTC
CDR3aa: CASSYEAGETQYF

v_gene: TRBV19
d_gene: -
j_gene: TRBJ2-5
abundance: once
CDR3nt: TGTGCCAGTAGTAGGGACTTCTCCCAAGAGACCCAGTACTTC
CDR3aa: CASSRDFSQETQYF

v_gene: TRBV7-2
d_gene: TRBD1
j_gene: TRBJ1-1
abundance: large
CDR3nt: TGTGCCAGCAGCTACCGACAGGGCACTGAAGCTTTCTTT
CDR3aa: CASSYRQGTEAFF

v_gene: TRBV7-3
d_gene: -
j_gene: TRBJ2-2
abundance: few
CDR3nt: TGTGCCAGCAGCTTAACCCCGAACACCGGGGAGCTGTTTTTT
CDR3aa: CASSLTPNTGELFF

v_gene: TRBV7-2
d_gene: -
j_gene: TRBJ1-5
abundance: -
CDR3nt: TGTGCCAGCAGCTCGAAGGGGATTATAGGCAATCAGCCCCAGCATTTT
CDR3aa: CASSSKGIIGNQPQHF

v_gene: TRBV4-2
d_gene: -
j_gene: TRBJ2-5
abundance: -
CDR3nt: TGTGCCAGCAGCCAATGGAAGGGGGAAGAGACCCAGTACTTC
CDR3aa: CASSQWKGEETQYF

v_gene: TRBV4-1
d_gene: -
j_gene: TRBJ1-2
abundance: few
CDR3nt: TGCGCCAGCAGCCCCGAGATCTACTATGGCTACACCTTC
CDR3aa: CASSPEIYYGYTF

v_gene: TRBV23-1
d_gene: TRBD1
j_gene: TRBJ1-5
abundance: few
CDR3nt: TGCGCCAGCAGTCGGCCGGACAGGGGGAGCAATCAGCCCCAGCATTTT
CDR3aa: CASSRPDRGSNQPQHF

v_gene: TRBV15
d_gene: -
j_gene: TRBJ2-5
abundance: few
CDR3nt: TGTGCCACCAGCAGAGATCTTGGGGTGCAAGAGCCCCAGTACTTC
CDR3aa: CATSRDLGVQEPQYF

v_gene: TRBV4-1
d_gene: TRBD1
j_gene: TRBJ1-6
abundance: few
CDR3nt: TGCGCCAGCAGCCATACGGGACAGGGAGGAAGAGGATCACCCCTCCACTTT
CDR3aa: CASSHTGQGGRGSPLHF

v_gene: TRBV5-1
d_gene: TRBD1
j_gene: TRBJ1-2
abundance: few
CDR3nt: TGCGCCAGCAGATATGGCCTAGGGACAGCTAACTATGGCTACACCTTC
CDR3aa: CASRYGLGTANYGYTF